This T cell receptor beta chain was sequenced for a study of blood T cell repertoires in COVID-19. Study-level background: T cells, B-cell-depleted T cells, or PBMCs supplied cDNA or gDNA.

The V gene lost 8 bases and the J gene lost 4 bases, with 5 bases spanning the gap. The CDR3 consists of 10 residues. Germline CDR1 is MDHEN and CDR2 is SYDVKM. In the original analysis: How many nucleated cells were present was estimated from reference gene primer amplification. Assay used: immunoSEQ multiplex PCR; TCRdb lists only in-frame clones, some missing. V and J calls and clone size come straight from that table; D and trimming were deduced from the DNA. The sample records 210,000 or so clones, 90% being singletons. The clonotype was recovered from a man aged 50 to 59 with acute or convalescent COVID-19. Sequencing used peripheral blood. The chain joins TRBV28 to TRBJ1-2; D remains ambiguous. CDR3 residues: CASGGYGYTF. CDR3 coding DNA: TGTGCCAGCGGCGGCTATGGCTACACCTTC.